This T cell receptor beta chain was captured in a study of CD8 T cells in Susac syndrome. Reverse transcription of roughly 0.45 to 1 ug RNA was performed with random hexamers. With immunoSEQ multiplex PCR, TCR beta CDR3 was amplified across 54 Vbeta and 13 Jbeta. TCRdb reprocessed the immunoSEQ multiplex PCR reads with MiXCR, giving one entry per CDR3 protein. The repertoire includes 150,000 to 200,000 distinct CDR3 sequences, approximately 93% of them detected once, and approximately 0.094% sits in the top ten. This clonotype was recorded only once. In germline, CDR1 is GTSNPN, CDR2 SVGIG (reference sequence). There are 14 residues in the CDR3. V gave up 1 base and J gave up 1 base, with 8 bases separating them.

The specimen sequenced was CD4+ T cells from PBMCs. The rearrangement uses TRBV30 and TRBJ1-5; possibly TRBD1 for D (6 bases). The origin of this receptor is a human donor with multiple sclerosis. The CDR3 reads CAWSGGRSNQPQHF. The DNA for the CDR3 is TGTGCCTGGAGTGGGGGGCGAAGCAATCAGCCCCAGCATTTT.